This paragraph covers one TCR beta chain sequence. Its target antigen remains unknown. Base qualities are not provided; no much larger clone lies one nucleotide away. V lost 1 base and J lost 1 base; the stretch between them is 14 bases long. The CDR3 runs 17 amino acids, cysteine and phenylalanine included. Kept here is only the CDR3 DNA, which spans 51 bases and is read in frame from base 1. Looking up the germline V gene (reference sequence) yields CDR1 LNHDA and CDR2 SQIVND. This entry belongs to a study of OX40 agonist ivuxolimab in advanced cancers. The study in broad terms: Ivuxolimab, which targeted the costimulatory receptor OX40 (CD134), was an agonistic, fully human IgG2 monoclonal antibody. Intravenous ivuxolimab was administered to patients every 2 weeks at six dose levels: 0.01, 0.1, 0.3, 1.5, 3 and 10 mg/kg. Of the roughly 51 patients in dose escalation, about 20 had hepatocellular carcinoma, around 15 had melanoma, 9 had renal cell carcinoma and 9 had head and neck cancer. A male proportion of almost 85% and a mean age of about 60 years, ranging from 23 to 79, were recorded for the dose-escalation cohort. Prior anti-PD-1, anti-PD-L1 or anti-CTLA-4 therapy was permitted, and approximately 39% of dose-escalation patients had received checkpoint inhibitors. Partial responses occurred in three dose-escalation patients, of whom one had hepatocellular carcinoma and two had cutaneous melanoma. The purpose of peripheral TCRbeta sequencing was to test whether ivuxolimab changed TCR sequence diversity and led to clonal T-cell expansion. The paper describes the monotherapy dose-escalation part (N of about 57 patients) of the phase I trial of ivuxolimab. The study at large found these results: At doses from 0.1 to 3.0 mg/kg, clonal expansion was seen in both CD4+ and CD8+ blood T cells between baseline and week 6. Low levels of normalized T-cell clonal expansion were also seen in some patients who did not respond. The antigen specificity of the clonally expanded peripheral T cells was not determined. After ivuxolimab, expanded clones were on average more numerous among CD8+ T cells than among CD4+ T cells. In partial responders in the 0.1-3.0 mg/kg groups, normalized peripheral clonal expansion was found to be among the lowest, especially among CD8+ T cells.

The trial excluded patients who had a history of autoimmune disease or were on systemic immunosuppression. In every dose cohort, peripheral blood was drawn for TCR sequencing at baseline, cycle 4 day 1, and cycle 7 day 1. Samples were obtained from an open-label, multicenter, first-in-human phase I dose-escalation trial of ivuxolimab. Adults with locally advanced or metastatic melanoma, renal cell carcinoma, hepatocellular carcinoma or head and neck squamous cell carcinoma were enrolled in the trial. Before TCR sequencing, CD4+ T cells and CD8+ T cells were sorted from peripheral blood as separate populations. For sequencing of the TCRbeta CDR3 region, genomic DNA was extracted from the sorted cells. TCRbeta CDR3 regions were sequenced using the immunoSEQ Assay. TCRdb obtained this table from immuneACCESS and retained in-frame rearrangements with V and J assigned. These tables miss some clones; where compared with another copy, unresolved V genes account for less than half of the shortfall, and the remainder is unexplained. For this sample there are 55,000 to 90,000 clones; about nine tenths appear just once. 2.5% to 3% of the sample goes to the ten largest clones.

The V and J genes are TRBV19 and TRBJ2-1, with a weak D call of TRBD1 (6 bases match). This receptor was obtained from an adult with an advanced solid tumor such as melanoma, head and neck, liver or kidney cancer. Sequenced here: CD4+ or CD8+ T cells sorted from blood, sampled in a trial of the OX40 agonist ivuxolimab. The CDR3: CASSIVTGLSSYNEQFF. The bases read TGTGCCAGTAGTATAGTGACAGGACTCTCTTCCTACAATGAGCAGTTCTTC. Where the CDR3 stops, the reference TRBV19 and TRBJ2-1 genes take over; the full variable domain is DGGITQSPKYLFRKEGQNVTLSCEQNLNHDAMYWYRQDPGQGLRLIYYSQIVNDFQKGDIAEGYSVSREKKESFPLTVTSAQKNPTAFYLCASSIVTGLSSYNEQFFGPGTRLTVL.